This is a list of T cell receptor beta chains from one sample in a study of beta chain features in type 1 diabetes. Here immunoSEQ multiplex PCR was the method, and the copy in TCRdb shows in-frame clones only, minus some. The sample has some 640,000 clones; around 15% are singletons. The specimen was naive CD4+ T cells from blood. The source is a man in his late teens or twenties with type 1 diabetes. CDR3s include the opening cysteine and the closing phenylalanine or tryptophan. A D gene is named only where the DNA matches it firmly. Clone size is shown for a subset of rows, as once, few, many or a class of expanded clone.

d_call,v_call,clone_size,j_call,cdr3_aa,cdr3_nt
.,TRBV14,.,TRBJ1-5,CASSQGGYSNQPQHF,TGTGCCAGCAGCCAAGGTGGCTATAGCAATCAGCCCCAGCATTTT
.,TRBV4-1,.,TRBJ1-3,CASSQDPASGNTIYF,TGCGCCAGCAGCCAAGATCCAGCTAGTGGAAACACCATATATTTT
.,TRBV5-1,.,TRBJ1-1,CASSLVEGNTEAFF,TGCGCCAGCAGCTTGGTCGAGGGGAACACTGAAGCTTTCTTT
.,TRBV30,.,TRBJ1-4,CAWSFFEINEKLFF,TGTGCCTGGAGTTTCTTCGAGATTAATGAAAAACTGTTTTTT
.,TRBV5-6,few,TRBJ1-1,CASRLRVDTEAFF,TGTGCCAGCAGATTGAGAGTAGACACTGAAGCTTTCTTT
.,TRBV15,few,TRBJ1-5,CATRVYGSNQPQHF,TGTGCCACCAGAGTATACGGGAGCAATCAGCCCCAGCATTTT
.,TRBV4-1,.,TRBJ2-5,CASSQYHPGPETQYF,TGCGCCAGCAGTCAGTATCACCCAGGGCCAGAGACCCAGTACTTC
.,TRBV5-1,.,TRBJ1-1,CASALGSMNTEAFF,TGCGCCAGCGCTCTGGGATCCATGAACACTGAAGCTTTCTTT
TRBD2,TRBV9,few,TRBJ2-5,CASSARTSGKGETQYF,TGTGCCAGCAGCGCCCGGACTAGCGGGAAGGGAGAGACCCAGTACTTC
TRBD2,TRBV7-2,.,TRBJ2-3,CASSPRGASGLHTQYF,TGTGCCAGCAGCCCGCGCGGGGCTAGCGGCCTACATACGCAGTATTTT
TRBD1,TRBV7-6,few,TRBJ2-3,CASSLGQLGQYF,TGTGCCAGCAGCTTGGGACAGCTGGGGCAGTATTTT
TRBD1,TRBV15,few,TRBJ2-7,CATSRGPGGLTYEQYF,TGTGCCACCAGCAGAGGTCCAGGGGGTTTAACCTACGAGCAGTACTTC
.,TRBV28,few,TRBJ2-3,CASSTPSPDTQYF,TGTGCCAGCAGTACCCCTAGCCCCGATACGCAGTATTTT
.,TRBV30,few,TRBJ2-2,CAWSIAAGELFF,TGTGCCTGGAGTATAGCGGCCGGGGAGCTGTTTTTT
TRBD1,TRBV27,few,TRBJ1-2,CASSLIPGQGPSTF,TGTGCCAGCAGTCTCATCCCGGGACAGGGGCCTTCTACCTTC
.,TRBV18,.,TRBJ2-1,CASSPIAGGNEQFF,TGTGCCAGCTCACCAATAGCAGGCGGCAATGAGCAGTTCTTC
TRBD1,TRBV10-3,few,TRBJ2-3,CAISEWGQGTDTQYF,TGTGCCATCAGTGAGTGGGGACAGGGGACAGATACGCAGTATTTT
TRBD1,TRBV9,few,TRBJ2-5,CASSVERQGARETQYF,TGTGCCAGCAGCGTAGAGCGGCAGGGGGCGAGGGAGACCCAGTACTTC
TRBD2,TRBV6-5,few,TRBJ2-1,CASRQSGGDFNEQFF,TGTGCCAGCAGACAAAGCGGGGGAGACTTCAATGAGCAGTTCTTC
TRBD2,TRBV5-1,.,TRBJ2-5,CASSLGLAAPSLQETQYF,TGCGCCAGCAGCTTGGGGCTAGCGGCGCCCTCACTCCAAGAGACCCAGTACTTC
.,TRBV11-2,.,TRBJ2-1,CASSYPWKDSMDEQFF,TGTGCCAGCAGCTACCCCTGGAAGGACAGTATGGATGAGCAGTTCTTC
.,TRBV5-1,.,TRBJ1-3,CASSLDNRAGNTIYF,TGCGCCAGCAGCTTGGATAACAGAGCTGGAAACACCATATATTTT
.,TRBV5-4,.,TRBJ2-3,CAAALSVTDTQYF,TGTGCCGCAGCCCTGTCGGTGACAGATACGCAGTATTTT
.,TRBV6-5,once,TRBJ2-7,CASSYSVSPSYEQYF,TGTGCCAGCAGTTACAGCGTCAGCCCCTCCTACGAGCAGTACTTC
.,TRBV29-1,.,TRBJ2-3,CSGTPGSDTQYF,TGCAGCGGCACGCCCGGGTCAGATACGCAGTATTTT
.,TRBV11-2,few,TRBJ2-3,CASSLGSGTDTQYF,TGTGCCAGCAGCTTAGGTTCGGGGACAGATACGCAGTATTTT
TRBD1,TRBV2,few,TRBJ1-6,CASSVEGAANSPLHF,TGTGCCAGCAGTGTAGAGGGGGCGGCTAATTCACCCCTCCACTTT
TRBD1,TRBV18,.,TRBJ2-3,CASSRRTGAGDTQYF,TGTGCCAGCTCAAGAAGGACAGGGGCAGGAGATACGCAGTATTTT
.,TRBV6-1,few,TRBJ2-1,CASLVGVGQFF,TGTGCCAGCCTTGTAGGGGTAGGGCAGTTCTTC
.,TRBV5-1,.,TRBJ1-2,CASSLGALDYGYTF,TGCGCCAGCAGCTTGGGGGCCTTGGACTATGGCTACACCTTC
.,TRBV4-3,few,TRBJ2-3,CASSQPGPADTQYF,TGCGCCAGCAGCCAACCGGGACCAGCAGATACGCAGTATTTT
.,TRBV18,few,TRBJ1-5,CASSTGRDQPQHF,TGTGCCAGCTCGACCGGGAGGGATCAGCCCCAGCATTTT
TRBD1,TRBV30,.,TRBJ1-1,CAWSPSGGSTEAFF,TGTGCCTGGAGTCCCTCAGGGGGAAGCACTGAAGCTTTCTTT
.,TRBV5-6,.,TRBJ1-1,CASSLNTVINLNTEAFF,TGTGCCAGCAGCTTAAACACAGTGATTAACCTTAACACTGAAGCTTTCTTT
.,TRBV10-3,few,TRBJ2-7,CAISDASGPLGEQYF,TGTGCCATCAGTGACGCCTCAGGGCCCCTTGGCGAGCAGTACTTC
.,TRBV19,few,TRBJ1-1,CASSIRTNTEAFF,TGTGCCAGTAGTATACGGACGAACACTGAAGCTTTCTTT
.,TRBV2,once,TRBJ1-5,CAIGRGGGNQPQHF,TGTGCCATCGGGAGGGGCGGGGGCAATCAGCCCCAGCATTTT
TRBD1,TRBV30,few,TRBJ1-6,CAWSIRTGNSPLHF,TGTGCCTGGAGCATAAGGACAGGGAATTCACCCCTCCACTTT
.,TRBV30,.,TRBJ1-1,CAWSVRVNTEAFF,TGTGCCTGGAGTGTACGGGTTAACACTGAAGCTTTCTTT
.,TRBV18,few,TRBJ2-5,CASSPLAWEQQETQYF,TGTGCCAGCTCACCATTGGCCTGGGAGCAGCAAGAGACCCAGTACTTC
TRBD2,TRBV6-5,.,TRBJ2-7,CASAIREAYEQYF,TGTGCCAGCGCCATTCGGGAGGCCTACGAGCAGTACTTC
.,TRBV18,few,TRBJ1-6,CASSEGIDSPLHF,TGTGCCAGCTCGGAGGGCATTGATTCACCCCTCCACTTT
TRBD1,TRBV9,few,TRBJ2-1,CASSVRQGRYNEQFF,TGTGCCAGCAGCGTCAGACAGGGGAGGTACAATGAGCAGTTCTTC
.,TRBV30,.,TRBJ1-5,CAWSVKSRSKKPQHF,TGTGCCTGGAGTGTCAAATCAAGAAGTAAGAAGCCCCAGCATTTT
.,TRBV25-1,few,TRBJ2-3,CASSEFDFTDTQYF,TGTGCCAGCAGTGAATTCGATTTCACAGATACGCAGTATTTT
.,TRBV7-9,.,TRBJ2-3,CASSPKDRTGTDTQYF,TGTGCCAGCAGCCCCAAGGATCGGACAGGCACAGATACGCAGTATTTT
TRBD2,TRBV6-5,few,TRBJ2-3,CASTPAGIDTQYF,TGTGCCAGCACACCAGCGGGAATAGATACGCAGTATTTT
.,TRBV28,few,TRBJ2-1,CASRVYNEQFF,TGTGCCAGCAGGGTATACAATGAGCAGTTCTTC
TRBD2,TRBV5-4,.,TRBJ2-7,CASSPASGSGYEQYF,TGTGCCAGCAGCCCCGCTAGCGGGAGTGGGTACGAGCAGTACTTC
.,TRBV6-5,.,TRBJ2-3,CASSGARTDTQYF,TGTGCCAGCTCCGGGGCACGCACAGATACGCAGTATTTT
.,TRBV6-5,few,TRBJ2-7,CASRKRIEQGEQYF,TGTGCCAGCAGAAAGAGAATAGAACAGGGTGAGCAGTACTTC